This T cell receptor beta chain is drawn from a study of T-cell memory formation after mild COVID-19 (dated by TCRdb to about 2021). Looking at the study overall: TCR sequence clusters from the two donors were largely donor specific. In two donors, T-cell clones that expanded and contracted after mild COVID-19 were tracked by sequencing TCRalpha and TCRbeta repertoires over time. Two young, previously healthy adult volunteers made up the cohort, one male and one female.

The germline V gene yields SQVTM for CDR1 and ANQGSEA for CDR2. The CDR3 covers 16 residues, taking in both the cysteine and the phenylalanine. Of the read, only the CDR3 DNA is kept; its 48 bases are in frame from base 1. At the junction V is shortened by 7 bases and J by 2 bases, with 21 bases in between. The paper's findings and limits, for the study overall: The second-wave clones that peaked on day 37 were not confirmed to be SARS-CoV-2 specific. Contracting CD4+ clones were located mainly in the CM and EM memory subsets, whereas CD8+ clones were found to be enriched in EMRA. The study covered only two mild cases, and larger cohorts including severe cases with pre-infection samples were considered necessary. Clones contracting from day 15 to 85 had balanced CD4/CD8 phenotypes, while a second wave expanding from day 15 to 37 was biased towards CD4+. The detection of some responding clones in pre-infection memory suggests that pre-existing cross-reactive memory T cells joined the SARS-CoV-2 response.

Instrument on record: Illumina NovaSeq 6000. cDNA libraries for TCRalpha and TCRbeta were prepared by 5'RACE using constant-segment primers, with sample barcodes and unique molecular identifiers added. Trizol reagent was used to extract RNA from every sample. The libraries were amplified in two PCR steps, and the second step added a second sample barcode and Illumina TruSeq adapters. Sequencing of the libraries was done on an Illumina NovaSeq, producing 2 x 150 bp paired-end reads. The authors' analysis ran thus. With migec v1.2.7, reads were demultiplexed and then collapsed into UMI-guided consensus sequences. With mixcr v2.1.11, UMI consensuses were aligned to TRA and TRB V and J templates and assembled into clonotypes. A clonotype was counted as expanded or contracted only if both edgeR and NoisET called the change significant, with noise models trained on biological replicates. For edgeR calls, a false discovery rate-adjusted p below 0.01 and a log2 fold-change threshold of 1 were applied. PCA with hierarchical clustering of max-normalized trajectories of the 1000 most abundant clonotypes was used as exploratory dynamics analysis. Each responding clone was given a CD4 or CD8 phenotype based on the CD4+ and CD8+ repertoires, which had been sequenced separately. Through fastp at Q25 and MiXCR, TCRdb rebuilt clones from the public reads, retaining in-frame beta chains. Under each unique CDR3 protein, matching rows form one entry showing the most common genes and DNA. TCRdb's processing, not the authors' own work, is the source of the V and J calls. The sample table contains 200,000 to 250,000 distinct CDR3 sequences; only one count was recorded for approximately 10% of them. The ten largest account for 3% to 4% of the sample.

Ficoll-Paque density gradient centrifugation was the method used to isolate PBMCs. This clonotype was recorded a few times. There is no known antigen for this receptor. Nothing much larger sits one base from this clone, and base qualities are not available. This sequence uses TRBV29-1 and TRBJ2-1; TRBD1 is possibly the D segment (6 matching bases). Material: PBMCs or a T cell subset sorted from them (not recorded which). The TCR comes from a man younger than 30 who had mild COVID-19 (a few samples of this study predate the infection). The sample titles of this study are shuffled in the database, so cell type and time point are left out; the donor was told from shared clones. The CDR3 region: CSGLTPGHSTYNEQFF. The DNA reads TGCAGCGGTCTAACCCCGGGACATTCGACCTACAATGAGCAGTTCTTC.